This paragraph covers one TCR beta chain sequence. The sample is drawn from a study of blood T cell repertoires in COVID-19. The wider study: The United States, Italy and Spain were the sources of the acute and convalescent COVID-19 samples. The cDNA or gDNA used as material had been derived from T cells, B-cell-depleted T cells, or PBMCs.

Authors' data handling: By means of reference gene primer amplification, nucleated cell counts were estimated. Generated by immunoSEQ multiplex PCR, the TCRdb table keeps only in-frame clones and is missing some. The DNA was the basis for D and trimming; V, J and clone size are from that table. Of approximately 200,000 clones listed, about 83% are singletons. Germline assignment: CDR1 SGHTA and CDR2 FQGNSA. This CDR3 has 16 amino acids. Unmatched junction bases numbered 11, after V lost 5 bases and J lost 5 bases. This chain joins TRBV7-2 and TRBJ2-1; 8 nucleotides line up with TRBD2. The sequencing sample was made of peripheral blood. This sequence originates from a man in his sixties who had recovered from COVID-19. In DNA form, the CDR3 reads TGTGCCAGCAGCGGCCCCCCCGGGGGGGCGCACAATGAGCAGTTCTTC. Residues: CASSGPPGGAHNEQFF.